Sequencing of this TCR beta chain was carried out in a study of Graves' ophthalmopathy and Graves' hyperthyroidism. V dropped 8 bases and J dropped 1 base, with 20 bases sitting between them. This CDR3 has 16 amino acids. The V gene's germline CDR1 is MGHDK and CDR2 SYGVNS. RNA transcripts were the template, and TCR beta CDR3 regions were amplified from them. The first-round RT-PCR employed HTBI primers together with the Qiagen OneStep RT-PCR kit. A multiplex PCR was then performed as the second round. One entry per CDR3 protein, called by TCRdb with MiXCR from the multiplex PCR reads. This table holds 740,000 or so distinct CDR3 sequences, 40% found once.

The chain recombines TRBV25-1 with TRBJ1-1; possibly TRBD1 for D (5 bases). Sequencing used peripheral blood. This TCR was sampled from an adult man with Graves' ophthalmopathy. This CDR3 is CASVGRGVRGNTEAFF. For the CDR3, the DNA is TGTGCCAGCGTTGGCCGGGGGGTGAGGGGGAACACTGAAGCTTTCTTT.